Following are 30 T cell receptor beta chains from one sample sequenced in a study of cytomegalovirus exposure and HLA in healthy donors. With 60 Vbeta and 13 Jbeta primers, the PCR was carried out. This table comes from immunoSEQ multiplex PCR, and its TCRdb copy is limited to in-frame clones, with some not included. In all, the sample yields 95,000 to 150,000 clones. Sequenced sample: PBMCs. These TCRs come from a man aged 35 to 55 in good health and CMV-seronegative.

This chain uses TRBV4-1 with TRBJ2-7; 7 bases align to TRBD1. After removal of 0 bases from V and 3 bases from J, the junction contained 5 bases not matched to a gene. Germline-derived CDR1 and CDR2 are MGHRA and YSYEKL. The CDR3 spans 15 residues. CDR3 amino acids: CASSQEQGPYYEQYF. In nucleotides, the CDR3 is TGCGCCAGCAGCCAAGAACAGGGGCCCTACTACGAGCAGTACTTC.

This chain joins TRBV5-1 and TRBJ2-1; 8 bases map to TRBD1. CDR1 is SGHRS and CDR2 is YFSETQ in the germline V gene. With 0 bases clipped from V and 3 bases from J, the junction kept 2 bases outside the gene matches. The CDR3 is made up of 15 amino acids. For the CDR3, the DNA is TGCGCCAGCAGCTTGGGGGACAGGAACTACAATGAGCAGTTCTTC. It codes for CASSLGDRNYNEQFF.

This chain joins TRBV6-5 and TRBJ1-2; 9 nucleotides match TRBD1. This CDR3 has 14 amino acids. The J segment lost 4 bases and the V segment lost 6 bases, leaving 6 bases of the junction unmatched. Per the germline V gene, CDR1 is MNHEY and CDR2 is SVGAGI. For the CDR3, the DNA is TGTGCCAGCAGCCTAGGGACAGGGACCTATGGCTACACCTTC. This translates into CASSLGTGTYGYTF.

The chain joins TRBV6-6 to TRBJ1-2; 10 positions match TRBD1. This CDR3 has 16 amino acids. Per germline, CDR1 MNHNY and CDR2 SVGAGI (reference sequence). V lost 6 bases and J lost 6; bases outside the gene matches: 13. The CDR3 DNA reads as TGTGCCAGCAGATCAGGGGACAGGGGATTTAGGAATGGCTACACCTTC. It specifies CASRSGDRGFRNGYTF.

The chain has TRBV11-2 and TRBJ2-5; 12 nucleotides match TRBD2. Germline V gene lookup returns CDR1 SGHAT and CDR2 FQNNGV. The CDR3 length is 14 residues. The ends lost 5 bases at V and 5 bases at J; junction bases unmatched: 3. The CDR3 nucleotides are TGTGCCAGCAGCCTGACTAGCGGGAGTGAGACCCAGTACTTC. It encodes CASSLTSGSETQYF.

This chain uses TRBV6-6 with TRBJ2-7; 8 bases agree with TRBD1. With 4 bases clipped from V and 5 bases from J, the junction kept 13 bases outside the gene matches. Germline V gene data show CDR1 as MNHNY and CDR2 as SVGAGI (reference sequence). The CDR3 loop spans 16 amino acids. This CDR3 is CASSSNRNRGTDEQYF. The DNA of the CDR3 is TGTGCCAGCAGTTCCAATAGAAACAGGGGGACGGACGAGCAGTACTTC.

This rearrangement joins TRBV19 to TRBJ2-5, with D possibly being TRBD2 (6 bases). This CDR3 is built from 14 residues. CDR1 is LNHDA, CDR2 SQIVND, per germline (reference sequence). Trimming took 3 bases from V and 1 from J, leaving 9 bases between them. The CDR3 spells CASSMTGVQETQYF. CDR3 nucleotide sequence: TGTGCCAGTAGTATGACGGGAGTCCAAGAGACCCAGTACTTC.

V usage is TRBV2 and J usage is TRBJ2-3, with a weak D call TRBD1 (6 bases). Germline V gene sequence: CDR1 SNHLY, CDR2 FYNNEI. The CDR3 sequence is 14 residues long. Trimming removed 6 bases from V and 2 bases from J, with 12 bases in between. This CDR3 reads CASRRGRHTDTQYF. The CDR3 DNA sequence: TGTGCCAGCAGGAGGGGGAGACACACAGATACGCAGTATTTT.

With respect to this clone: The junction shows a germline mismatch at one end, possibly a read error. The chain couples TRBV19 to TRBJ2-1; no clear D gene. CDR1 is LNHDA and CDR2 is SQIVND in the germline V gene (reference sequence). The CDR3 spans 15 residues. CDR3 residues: CASEDPPSGFNQQFF. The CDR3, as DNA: TGTGCCAGTGAGGATCCTCCTTCGGGTTTCAATCAGCAGTTCTTC.

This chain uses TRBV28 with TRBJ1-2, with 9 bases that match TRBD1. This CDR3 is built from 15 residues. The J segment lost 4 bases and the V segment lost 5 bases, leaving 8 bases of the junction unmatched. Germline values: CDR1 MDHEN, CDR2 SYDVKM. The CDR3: CASSPSSDRGYGYTF. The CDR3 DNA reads TGTGCCAGCAGTCCGAGCTCGGACAGGGGCTATGGCTACACCTTC.

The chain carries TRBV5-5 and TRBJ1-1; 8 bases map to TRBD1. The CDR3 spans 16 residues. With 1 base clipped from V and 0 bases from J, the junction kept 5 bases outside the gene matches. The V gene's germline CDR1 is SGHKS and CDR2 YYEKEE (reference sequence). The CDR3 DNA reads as TGTGCCAGCAGCTTGAGGACAGGGAACATGAACACTGAAGCTTTCTTT. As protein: CASSLRTGNMNTEAFF.

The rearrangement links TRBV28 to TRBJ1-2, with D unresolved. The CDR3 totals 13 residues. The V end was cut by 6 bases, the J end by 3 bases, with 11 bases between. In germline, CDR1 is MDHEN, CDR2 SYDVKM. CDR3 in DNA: TGTGCCAGCAGCTTACAAAGAGACTATGGCTACACCTTC. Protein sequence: CASSLQRDYGYTF.

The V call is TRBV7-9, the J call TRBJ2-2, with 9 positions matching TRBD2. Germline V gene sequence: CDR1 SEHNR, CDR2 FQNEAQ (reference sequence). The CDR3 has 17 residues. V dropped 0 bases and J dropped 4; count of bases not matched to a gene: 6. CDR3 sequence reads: CASSLAGLAFGTGELFF. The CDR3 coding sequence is TGTGCCAGCAGCTTAGCGGGACTAGCTTTTGGCACCGGGGAGCTGTTTTTT. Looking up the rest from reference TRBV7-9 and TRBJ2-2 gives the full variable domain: DTGVSQNPRHKITKRGQNVTFRCDPISEHNRLYWYRQTLGQGPEFLTYFQNEAQLEKSRLLSDRFSAERPKGSFSTLEIQRTEQGDSAMYLCASSLAGLAFGTGELFFGEGSRLTVL.

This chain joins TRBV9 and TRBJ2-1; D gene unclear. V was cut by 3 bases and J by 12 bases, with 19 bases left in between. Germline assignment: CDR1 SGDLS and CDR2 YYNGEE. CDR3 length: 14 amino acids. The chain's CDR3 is CASSETGSPMGQFF. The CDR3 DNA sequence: TGTGCCAGCAGCGAAACCGGGTCCCCTATGGGGCAGTTCTTC.

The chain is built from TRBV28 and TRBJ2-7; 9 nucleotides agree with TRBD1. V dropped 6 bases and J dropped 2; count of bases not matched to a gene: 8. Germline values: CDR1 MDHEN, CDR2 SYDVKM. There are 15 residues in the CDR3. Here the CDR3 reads CASRPSGQGTYEQYF. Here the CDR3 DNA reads TGTGCCAGCAGACCATCGGGACAGGGAACCTACGAGCAGTACTTC.

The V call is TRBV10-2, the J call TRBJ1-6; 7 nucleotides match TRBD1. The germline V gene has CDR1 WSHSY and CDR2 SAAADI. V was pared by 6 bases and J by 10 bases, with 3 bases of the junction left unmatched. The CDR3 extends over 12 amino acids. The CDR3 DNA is TGCGCCAGCAGGACAGGGCAGTCACCCCTCCACTTT. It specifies CASRTGQSPLHF.

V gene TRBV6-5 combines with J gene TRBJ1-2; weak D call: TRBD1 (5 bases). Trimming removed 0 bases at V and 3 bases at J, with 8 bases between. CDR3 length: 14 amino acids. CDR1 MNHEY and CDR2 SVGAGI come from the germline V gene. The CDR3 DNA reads TGTGCCAGCAGTTACTCCGCGGGGGACTATGGCTACACCTTC. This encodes CASSYSAGDYGYTF.

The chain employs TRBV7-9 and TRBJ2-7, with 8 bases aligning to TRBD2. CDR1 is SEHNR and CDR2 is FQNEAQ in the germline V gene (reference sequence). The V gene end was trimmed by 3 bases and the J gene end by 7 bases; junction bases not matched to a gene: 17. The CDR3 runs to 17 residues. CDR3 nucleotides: TGTGCCAGCAGCTTCGGTCTAGCGGGCCGACCCTTCGGAGAGCAGTACTTC. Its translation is CASSFGLAGRPFGEQYF.

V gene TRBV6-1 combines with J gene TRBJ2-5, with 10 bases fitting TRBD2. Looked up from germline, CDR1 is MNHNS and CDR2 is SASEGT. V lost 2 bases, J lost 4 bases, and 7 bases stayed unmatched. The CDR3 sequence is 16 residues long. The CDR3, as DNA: TGTGCCAGCAGTGAACCCCTAGCGGGAGTAATAGAGACCCAGTACTTC. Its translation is CASSEPLAGVIETQYF.

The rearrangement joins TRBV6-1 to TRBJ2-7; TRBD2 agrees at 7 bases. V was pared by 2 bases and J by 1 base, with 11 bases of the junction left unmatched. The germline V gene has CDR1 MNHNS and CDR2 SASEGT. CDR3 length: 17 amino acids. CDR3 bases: TGTGCCAGCAGTGAATTGGTGGGCGGGGGAATATCCTACGAGCAGTACTTC. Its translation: CASSELVGGGISYEQYF.

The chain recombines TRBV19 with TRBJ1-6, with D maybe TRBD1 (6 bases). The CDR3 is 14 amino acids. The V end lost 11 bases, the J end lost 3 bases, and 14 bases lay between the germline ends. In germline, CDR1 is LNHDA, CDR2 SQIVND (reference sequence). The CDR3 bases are TGTGCCGGCGGCCCGACAGGCTATAATTCACCCCTCCACTTT. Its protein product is CAGGPTGYNSPLHF. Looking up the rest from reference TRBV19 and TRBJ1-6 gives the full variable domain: DGGITQSPKYLFRKEGQNVTLSCEQNLNHDAMYWYRQDPGQGLRLIYYSQIVNDFQKGDIAEGYSVSREKKESFPLTVTSAQKNPTAFYLCAGGPTGYNSPLHFGNGTRLTVT.

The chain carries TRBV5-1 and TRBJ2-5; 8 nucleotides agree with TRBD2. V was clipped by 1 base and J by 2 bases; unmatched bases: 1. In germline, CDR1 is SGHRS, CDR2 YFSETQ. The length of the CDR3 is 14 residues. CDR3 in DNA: TGCGCCAGCAGCTTGACTAGCGGACAAGAGACCCAGTACTTC. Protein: CASSLTSGQETQYF.

The CDR3 loop is CASSMQEITGELFF. The CDR3 nucleotides are TGTGCCAGTAGTATGCAAGAGATCACCGGGGAGCTGTTTTTT. V gene TRBV19 combines with J gene TRBJ2-2; no definite D call. V lost 3 bases to trimming and J lost 4 bases, with 9 bases between them. This CDR3 has 14 residues. Germline V gives CDR1 LNHDA, CDR2 SQIVND (reference sequence).

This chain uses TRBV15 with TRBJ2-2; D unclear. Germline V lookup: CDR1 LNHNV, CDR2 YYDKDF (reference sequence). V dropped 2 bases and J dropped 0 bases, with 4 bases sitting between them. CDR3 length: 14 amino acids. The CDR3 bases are TGTGCCACCAGCAGACTAGCGAACACCGGGGAGCTGTTTTTT. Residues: CATSRLANTGELFF.

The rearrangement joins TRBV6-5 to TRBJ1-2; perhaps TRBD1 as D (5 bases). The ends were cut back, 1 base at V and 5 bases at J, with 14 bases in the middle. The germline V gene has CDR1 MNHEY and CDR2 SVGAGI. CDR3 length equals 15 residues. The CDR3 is CASSYWQGGTYGYTF. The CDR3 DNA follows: TGTGCCAGCAGTTACTGGCAGGGAGGGACTTATGGCTACACCTTC.

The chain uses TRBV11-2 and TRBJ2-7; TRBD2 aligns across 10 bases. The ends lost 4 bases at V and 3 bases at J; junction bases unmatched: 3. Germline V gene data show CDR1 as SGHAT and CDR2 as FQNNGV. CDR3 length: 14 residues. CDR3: CASSSSGGNYEQYF. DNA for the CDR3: TGTGCCAGCAGCTCTAGCGGGGGCAACTACGAGCAGTACTTC.

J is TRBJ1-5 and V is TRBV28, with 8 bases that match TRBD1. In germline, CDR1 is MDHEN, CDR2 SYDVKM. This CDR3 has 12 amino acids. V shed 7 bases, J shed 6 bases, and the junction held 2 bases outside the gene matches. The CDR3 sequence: CASKTGGQPQHF. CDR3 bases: TGTGCCAGCAAAACAGGGGGTCAGCCCCAGCATTTT.

The CDR3, as DNA: TGCGCCAGCAGCTTGAGGGACACCTACGAGCAGTACTTC. This encodes CASSLRDTYEQYF. The chain joins TRBV5-1 to TRBJ2-7; possible D gene TRBD1, 6 bases. Germline V gene lookup returns CDR1 SGHRS and CDR2 YFSETQ. The CDR3 is 13 residues long. Trimming pared 1 base from V and 2 bases from J, leaving 7 bases between.

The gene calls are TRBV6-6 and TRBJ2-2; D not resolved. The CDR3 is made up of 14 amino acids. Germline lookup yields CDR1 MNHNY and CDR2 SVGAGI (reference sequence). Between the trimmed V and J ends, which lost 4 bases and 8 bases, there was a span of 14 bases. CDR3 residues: CASSSPTLPGELFF. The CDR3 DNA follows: TGTGCCAGCAGTTCCCCGACTTTGCCTGGGGAGCTGTTTTTT.

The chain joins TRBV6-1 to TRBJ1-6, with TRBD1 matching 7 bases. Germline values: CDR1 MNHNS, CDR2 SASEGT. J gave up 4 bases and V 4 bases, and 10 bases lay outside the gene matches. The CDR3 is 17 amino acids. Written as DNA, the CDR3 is TGTGCCAGCAGTGGGCCGGACAGGCTTCGGTATAATTCACCCCTCCACTTT. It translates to CASSGPDRLRYNSPLHF.